Below, 18 T cell receptor beta chains from the same sample are listed, as sequenced in a study of blood T cell repertoires in COVID-19. Generated by immunoSEQ multiplex PCR, the TCRdb table keeps only in-frame clones and is missing some. The sample consists of 150,000 to 250,000 clones, about 93% of them appearing once. The sequenced material came from peripheral blood. Receptors originate from a man aged 25 to 45 with COVID-19, enrolled during active disease.

This chain connects TRBV30 to TRBJ1-4; TRBD1 is a possible D gene (5 bases). This CDR3 has 13 residues. V dropped 0 bases and J dropped 11 bases, with 13 bases sitting between them. Germline lookup yields CDR1 GTSNPN and CDR2 SVGIG (reference sequence). The CDR3 reads CAWSVGDGGKLFF. As DNA, the CDR3 is TGTGCCTGGAGTGTAGGTGACGGGGGGAAACTGTTTTTT.

This clone has a single count. The chain recombines TRBV12-3 or TRBV12-4 with TRBJ1-1, with D possibly matching TRBD1 (5 bases). The V gene lost 7 bases and the J gene lost 5 bases, with 14 bases spanning the gap. The CDR3 extends over 13 amino acids. DNA for the CDR3: TGTGCCAGCACCTCCCGGGGGAGGACTGAAGCTTTCTTT. Amino acid sequence: CASTSRGRTEAFF.

The chain combines TRBV6-6 with TRBJ1-4; the match to TRBD1 covers 8 bases. V dropped 5 bases and J dropped 7; count of bases not matched to a gene: 9. The V gene's germline CDR1 is MNHNY and CDR2 SVGAGI (reference sequence). The CDR3 is made up of 15 amino acids. CDR3 DNA sequence: TGTGCCAGCAGTCCCCCGGACAGGGTTTCTGAAAAACTGTTTTTT. Translated: CASSPPDRVSEKLFF.

V usage is TRBV5-4 and J usage is TRBJ2-5; weak D call: TRBD2 (5 bases). The CDR3 consists of 14 residues. Germline CDR1 reads SGHNT; CDR2 reads YYREEE (reference sequence). V was pared by 4 bases and J by 3 bases, with 13 bases between. The CDR3 is CASSPSGVKETQYF. CDR3 coding DNA: TGTGCCAGCAGCCCATCCGGGGTTAAAGAGACCCAGTACTTC.

The chain recombines TRBV3-1 (or the pseudogene TRBV3-2) with TRBJ2-7; TRBD1 aligns across 8 bases. V shed 1 base, J shed 5 bases, and the junction held 7 bases outside the gene matches. Looked up from germline, CDR1 is LGHDT and CDR2 is YNNKEL (reference sequence). The CDR3 length is 15 residues. CDR3 coding DNA: TGTGCCAGCAGCCAAGGGTTAAGGGGACAGGACGAGCAGTACTTC. Protein: CASSQGLRGQDEQYF.

This clone was counted a few times. The CDR3 sequence: CAITRDRDNSPLHF. CDR3 bases: TGTGCCATCACTAGAGACAGGGATAATTCACCCCTCCACTTT. The rearrangement uses TRBV10-3 and TRBJ1-6; TRBD1 matches 7 bases. V was pared by 7 bases and J by 5 bases, with 5 bases of the junction left unmatched. CDR3 length equals 14 residues. Per the germline V gene, CDR1 is ENHRY and CDR2 is SYGVKD.

CDR3 bases: TGTGCCTCCCGCAGAACGAACACTGAAGCTTTCTTT. Encoded protein: CASRRTNTEAFF. The chain carries TRBV11-2 and TRBJ1-1; D gene unclear. From germline, CDR1 is SGHAT and CDR2 FQNNGV. The CDR3 totals 12 residues. Trimming shortened V by 11 bases and J by 1 base, and 11 bases separated the two germline ends.

The chain employs TRBV10-3 and TRBJ2-5; 7 bases fit TRBD1. Germline V gene sequence: CDR1 ENHRY, CDR2 SYGVKD. With 6 bases clipped from V and 1 base from J, the junction kept 2 bases outside the gene matches. This CDR3 has 13 amino acids. CDR3 residues: CAIRGQIQETQYF. The CDR3 DNA is TGTGCCATCAGGGGACAGATCCAAGAGACCCAGTACTTC.

This clone appeared once. The gene calls are TRBV7-3 and TRBJ1-1; possible D gene TRBD1, 6 bases. There are 13 residues in the CDR3. Trimming removed 5 bases at V and 0 bases at J, with 7 bases between. The germline gives CDR1 SGHTA, CDR2 FQGTGA. CDR3 residues: CASSQGMNTEAFF. CDR3 coding DNA: TGTGCCAGCAGCCAGGGGATGAACACTGAAGCTTTCTTT.

The V call is TRBV9, the J call TRBJ2-5; the match to TRBD2 covers 12 bases. After removal of 0 bases from V and 3 bases from J, the junction contained 0 bases not matched to a gene. The CDR3 is 15 residues long. In germline, CDR1 is SGDLS, CDR2 YYNGEE. The CDR3 here is CASSVGTSGEETQYF. CDR3 nucleotide sequence: TGTGCCAGCAGCGTAGGGACTAGCGGGGAAGAGACCCAGTACTTC.

In DNA form, the CDR3 reads TGCGCCAGCAAACGGACAGGAGAATTAGAAAAACTGTTTTTT. Translated, it gives CASKRTGELEKLFF. The chain carries TRBV5-1 and TRBJ1-4; TRBD1 matches 7 bases. CDR1 is SGHRS and CDR2 is YFSETQ in the germline V gene. Trimming cost V 6 bases and J 8 bases; bases outside gene matches: 10. The CDR3 contains 14 residues. Full variable domain (outside the CDR3, taken from reference TRBV5-1 and TRBJ1-4): KAGVTQTPRYLIKTRGQQVTLSCSPISGHRSVSWYQQTPGQGLQFLFEYFSETQRNKGNFPGRFSGRQFSNSRSEMNVSTLELGDSALYLCASKRTGELEKLFFGSGTQLSVL.

A remark on this clone: The same CDR3 is also encoded by other DNA sequences in this sample. The chain uses TRBV30 and TRBJ1-2, with D possibly TRBD1 on 6 matching bases. Germline V gene sequence: CDR1 GTSNPN, CDR2 SVGIG (reference sequence). The length of the CDR3 is 12 residues. The V gene lost 0 bases and the J gene lost 5 bases, with 7 bases spanning the gap. The CDR3: CAWSVQGYGYTF. DNA of the CDR3: TGTGCCTGGAGTGTACAGGGTTATGGCTACACCTTC.

The rearrangement uses TRBV5-1 and TRBJ2-2; 9 nucleotides match TRBD1. After removal of 3 bases from V and 6 bases from J, the junction contained 3 bases not matched to a gene. Germline V gene lookup returns CDR1 SGHRS and CDR2 YFSETQ. The CDR3 loop spans 14 amino acids. The chain's CDR3 is CASSWGQGAGELFF. DNA for the CDR3: TGCGCCAGCAGCTGGGGACAGGGCGCCGGGGAGCTGTTTTTT.

The chain has TRBV6-5 and TRBJ1-2, with TRBD1 identical over 9 bases. The junction had 2 bases not matched to a gene; V was cut back by 6 bases and J by 0 bases. Germline V gene lookup returns CDR1 MNHEY and CDR2 SVGAGI. This CDR3 comprises 14 residues. Here the CDR3 reads CASSRDRANYGYTF. In DNA form, the CDR3 reads TGTGCCAGCAGCCGGGACAGGGCTAACTATGGCTACACCTTC.

This clone was recorded only once. The genes are TRBV29-1 and TRBJ2-1, with 9 bases fitting TRBD1. V lost 2 bases and J lost 5; bases outside the gene matches: 10. The CDR3 contains 16 residues. CDR1 SQVTM and CDR2 ANQGSEA come from the germline V gene. CDR3 in DNA: TGCAGCGTTGAAAAGAGGGGCGGACAGGGGAACAATGAGCAGTTCTTC. Translating gives CSVEKRGGQGNNEQFF.

This rearrangement joins TRBV9 to TRBJ2-3; maybe TRBD1 (6 bases). The CDR3 spans 14 residues. The V gene's germline CDR1 is SGDLS and CDR2 YYNGEE. Trimming shortened V by 3 bases and J by 4 bases, and 12 bases separated the two germline ends. The CDR3, as DNA: TGTGCCAGCAGCGACAGGGACACAGCAGATACGCAGTATTTT. Amino acids: CASSDRDTADTQYF. Based on the CDR3 plus reference TRBV9 and TRBJ2-3, the full variable domain is DSGVTQTPKHLITATGQRVTLRCSPRSGDLSVYWYQQSLDQGLQFLIQYYNGEERAKGNILERFSAQQFPDLHSELNLSSLELGDSALYFCASSDRDTADTQYFGPGTRLTVL.

The rearrangement links TRBV5-4 to TRBJ2-1; 10 bases agree with TRBD1. CDR1 SGHNT and CDR2 YYREEE come from the germline V gene (reference sequence). The CDR3 is 15 amino acids. V dropped 0 bases and J dropped 5; count of bases not matched to a gene: 2. The CDR3 region has the DNA TGTGCCAGCAGCTTGGGACAGGGGGCAGACAATGAGCAGTTCTTC. Its protein is CASSLGQGADNEQFF.

The chain couples TRBV6-6 to TRBJ2-3; the match to TRBD2 covers 15 bases. Germline lookup yields CDR1 MNHNY and CDR2 SVGAGI (reference sequence). V gave up 5 bases and J gave up 1 base; unmatched junction bases: 4. The CDR3 runs 17 residues. The CDR3 here is CASSRTSGGAGTDTQYF. The CDR3 DNA follows: TGTGCCAGCAGTCGGACTAGCGGGGGGGCTGGCACAGATACGCAGTATTTT.